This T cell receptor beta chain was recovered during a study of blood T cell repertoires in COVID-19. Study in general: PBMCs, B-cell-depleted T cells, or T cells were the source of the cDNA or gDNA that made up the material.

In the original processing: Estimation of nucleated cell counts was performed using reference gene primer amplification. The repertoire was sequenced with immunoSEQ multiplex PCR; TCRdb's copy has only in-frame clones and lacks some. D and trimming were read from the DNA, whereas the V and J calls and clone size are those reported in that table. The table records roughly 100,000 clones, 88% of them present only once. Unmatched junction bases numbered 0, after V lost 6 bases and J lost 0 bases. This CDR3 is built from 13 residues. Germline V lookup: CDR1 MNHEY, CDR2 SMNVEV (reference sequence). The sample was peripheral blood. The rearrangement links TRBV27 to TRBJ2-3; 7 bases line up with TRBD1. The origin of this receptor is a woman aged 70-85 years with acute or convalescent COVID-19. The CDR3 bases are TGTGCCAGCAGGGGACAGAGCACAGATACGCAGTATTTT. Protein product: CASRGQSTDTQYF.